This T cell receptor (beta chain) was identified in a study of STAT5B mutations in CD4+ large granular lymphocyte leukemia. Study outcomes and limitations: TRBV06-family usage was enriched in top patient clones (8/27) versus controls (2/35).

As concerns this clone: Its antigen remains unknown.

This CDR3 spans 15 amino acids. The germline V gene encodes CDR1 MDHEN and CDR2 SYDVKM. With V trimmed by 7 bases and J by 0 bases, 4 bases remained unmatched. Data came from immunoSEQ multiplex PCR; TCRdb stores just in-frame clones and leaves some out. The sample holds 25,000 to 30,000 clones, 65% to 85% seen once. This chain uses TRBV28 with TRBJ2-2, with 8 bases that match TRBD2. The sample was CD4+ T cells from blood buffy coats. The receptor comes from a human donor in good health. The CDR3: CASTSAGANTGELFF. CDR3 bases: TGTGCCAGCACCTCAGCGGGAGCGAACACCGGGGAGCTGTTTTTT.